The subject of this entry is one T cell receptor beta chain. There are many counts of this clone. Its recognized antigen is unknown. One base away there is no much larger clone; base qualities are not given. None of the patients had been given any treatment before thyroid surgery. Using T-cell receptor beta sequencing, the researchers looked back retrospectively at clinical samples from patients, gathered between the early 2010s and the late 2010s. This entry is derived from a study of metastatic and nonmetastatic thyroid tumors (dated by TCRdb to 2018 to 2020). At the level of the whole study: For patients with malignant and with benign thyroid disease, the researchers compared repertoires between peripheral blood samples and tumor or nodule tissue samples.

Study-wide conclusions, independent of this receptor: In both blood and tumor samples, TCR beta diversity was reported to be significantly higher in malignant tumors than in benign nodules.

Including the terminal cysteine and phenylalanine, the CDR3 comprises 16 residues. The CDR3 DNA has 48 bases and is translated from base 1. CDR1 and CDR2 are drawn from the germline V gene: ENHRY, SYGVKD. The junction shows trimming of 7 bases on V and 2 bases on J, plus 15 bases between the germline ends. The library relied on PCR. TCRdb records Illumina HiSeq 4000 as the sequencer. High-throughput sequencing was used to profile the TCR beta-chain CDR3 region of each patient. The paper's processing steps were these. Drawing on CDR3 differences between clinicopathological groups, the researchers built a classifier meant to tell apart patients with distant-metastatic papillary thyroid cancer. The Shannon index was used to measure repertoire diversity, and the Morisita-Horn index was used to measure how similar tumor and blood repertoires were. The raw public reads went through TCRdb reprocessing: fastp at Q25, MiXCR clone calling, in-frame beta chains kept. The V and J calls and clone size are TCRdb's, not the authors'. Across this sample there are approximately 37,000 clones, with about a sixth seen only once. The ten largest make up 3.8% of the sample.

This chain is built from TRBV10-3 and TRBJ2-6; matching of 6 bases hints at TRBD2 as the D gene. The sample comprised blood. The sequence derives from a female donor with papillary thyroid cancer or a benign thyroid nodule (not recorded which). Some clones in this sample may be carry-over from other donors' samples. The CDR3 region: CAIIGASGAGANVLTF. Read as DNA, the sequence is TGTGCCATCATAGGGGCCTCGGGGGCTGGGGCCAACGTCCTGACTTTC.